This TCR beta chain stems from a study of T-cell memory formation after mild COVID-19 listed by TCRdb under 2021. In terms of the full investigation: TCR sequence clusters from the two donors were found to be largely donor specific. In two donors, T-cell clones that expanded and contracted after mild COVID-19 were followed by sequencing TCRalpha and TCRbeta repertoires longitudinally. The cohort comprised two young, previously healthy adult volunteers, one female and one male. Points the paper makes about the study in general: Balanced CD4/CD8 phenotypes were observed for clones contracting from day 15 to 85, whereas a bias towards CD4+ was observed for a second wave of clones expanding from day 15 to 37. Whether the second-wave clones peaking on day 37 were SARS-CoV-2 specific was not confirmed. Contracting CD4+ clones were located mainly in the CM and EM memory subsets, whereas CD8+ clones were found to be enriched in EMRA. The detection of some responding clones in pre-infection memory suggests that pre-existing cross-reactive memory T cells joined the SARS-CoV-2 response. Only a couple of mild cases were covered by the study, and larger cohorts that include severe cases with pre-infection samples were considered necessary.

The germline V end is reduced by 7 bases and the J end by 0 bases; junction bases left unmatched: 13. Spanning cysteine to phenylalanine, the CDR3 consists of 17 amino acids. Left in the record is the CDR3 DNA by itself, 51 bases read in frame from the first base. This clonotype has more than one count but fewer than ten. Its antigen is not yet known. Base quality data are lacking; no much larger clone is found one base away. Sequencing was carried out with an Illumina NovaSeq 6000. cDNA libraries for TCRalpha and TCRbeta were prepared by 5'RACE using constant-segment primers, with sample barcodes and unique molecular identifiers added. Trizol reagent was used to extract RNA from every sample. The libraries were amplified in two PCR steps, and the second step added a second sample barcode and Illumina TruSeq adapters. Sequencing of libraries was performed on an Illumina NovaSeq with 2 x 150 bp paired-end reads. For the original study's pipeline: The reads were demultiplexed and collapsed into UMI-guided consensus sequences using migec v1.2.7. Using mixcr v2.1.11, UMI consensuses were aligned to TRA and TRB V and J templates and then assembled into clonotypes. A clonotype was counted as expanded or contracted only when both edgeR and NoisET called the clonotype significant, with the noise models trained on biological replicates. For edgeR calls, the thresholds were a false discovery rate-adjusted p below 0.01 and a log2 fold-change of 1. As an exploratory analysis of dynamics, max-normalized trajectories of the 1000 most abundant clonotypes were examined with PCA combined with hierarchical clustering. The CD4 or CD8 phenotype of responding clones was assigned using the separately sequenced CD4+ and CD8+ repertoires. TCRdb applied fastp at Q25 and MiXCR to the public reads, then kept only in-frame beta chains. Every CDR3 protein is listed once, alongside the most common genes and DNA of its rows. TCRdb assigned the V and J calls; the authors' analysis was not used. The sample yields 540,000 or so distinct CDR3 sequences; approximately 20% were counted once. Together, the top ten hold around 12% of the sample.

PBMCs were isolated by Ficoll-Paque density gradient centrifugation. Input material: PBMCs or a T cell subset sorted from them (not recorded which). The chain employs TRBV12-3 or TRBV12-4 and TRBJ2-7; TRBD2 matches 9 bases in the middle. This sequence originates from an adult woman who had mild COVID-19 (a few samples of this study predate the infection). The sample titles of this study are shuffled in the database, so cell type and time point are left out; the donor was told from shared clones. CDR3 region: CASTGTRTSESSYEQYF. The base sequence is TGTGCCAGCACCGGGACAAGGACTAGCGAGAGCTCCTACGAGCAGTACTTC.